A single sample is the source of the 10 T cell receptor beta chains below, sequenced in a study of OX40 agonist ivuxolimab in advanced cancers. The table came from immunoSEQ multiplex PCR; TCRdb's copy has only in-frame clones and leaves some out. The sample includes approximately 69,000 clones, around 82% of them seen just once. Sequenced material: CD4+ or CD8+ T cells sorted from blood, taken in a trial of the OX40 agonist ivuxolimab. The receptors derive from an adult with an advanced solid tumor such as melanoma, head and neck, liver or kidney cancer.

This clone came up once. This chain joins TRBV29-1 and TRBJ1-2, with TRBD1 matching 7 bases. V lost 3 bases to trimming and J lost 4 bases; unmatched junction nucleotides: 2. Germline V gene data show CDR1 as SQVTM and CDR2 as ANQGSEA. There are 12 residues in the CDR3. CDR3 sequence reads: CSVDDRAYGYTF. CDR3 DNA: TGCAGCGTTGACGACAGGGCCTATGGCTACACCTTC. The whole variable domain, filled in from reference TRBV29-1 and TRBJ1-2, reads SAVISQKPSRDICQRGTSLTIQCQVDSQVTMMFWYRQQPGQSLTLIATANQGSEATYESGFVIDKFPISRPNLTFSTLTVSNMSPEDSSIYLCSVDDRAYGYTFGSGTRLTVV.

The chain carries TRBV11-3 and TRBJ1-1; possibly TRBD1 for D (5 bases). The CDR3 contains 13 residues. The V end lost 4 bases, the J end lost 1 base, and 7 bases lay between the germline ends. Per the germline V gene, CDR1 is SGHNT and CDR2 is YENEEA. The CDR3 DNA is TGTGCCAGCAGCTCTACAGGGAACACTGAAGCTTTCTTT. This codes for CASSSTGNTEAFF.

The chain couples TRBV18 to TRBJ2-5, with D possibly being TRBD1 (6 bases). Germline V CDR1 and CDR2: KGHSH, LQKENI. The V gene lost 4 bases and the J gene lost 5 bases, with 8 bases spanning the gap. The CDR3 is 12 amino acids. CDR3 region: CASSQGEETQYF. The CDR3 nucleotides read TGTGCCAGCTCACAGGGGGAGGAGACCCAGTACTTC. Supplemented by reference TRBV18 and TRBJ2-5, the full variable domain reads NAGVMQNPRHLVRRRGQEARLRCSPMKGHSHVYWYRQLPEEGLKFMVYLQKENIIDESGMPKERFSAEFPKEGPSILRIQQVVRGDSAAYFCASSQGEETQYFGPGTRLLVL.

CDR3 DNA sequence: TGTGCCAGTAAAAAGGGTGACGAGCAGTACTTC. This sequence encodes CASKKGDEQYF. The genes are TRBV19 and TRBJ2-7; D is undetermined. The V and J ends lost 7 bases and 5 bases respectively, with 9 bases between them. CDR3 length: 11 amino acids. Germline values: CDR1 LNHDA, CDR2 SQIVND (reference sequence).

A single count supports this clone. V gene TRBV5-1 combines with J gene TRBJ2-2, with D possibly TRBD1 on 5 matching bases. In germline, CDR1 is SGHRS, CDR2 YFSETQ. CDR3 size: 14 residues. V dropped 0 bases and J dropped 5 bases, with 8 bases sitting between them. CDR3 residues: CASSLVDSTGELFF. The CDR3 nucleotides are TGCGCCAGCAGCTTGGTCGACAGTACCGGGGAGCTGTTTTTT.

J is TRBJ2-1 and V is TRBV11-2; D not certain. The CDR3 is made up of 11 amino acids. V shed 0 bases and J shed 6 bases, with 0 bases lying between them. Germline V lookup: CDR1 SGHAT, CDR2 FQNNGV. CDR3 sequence: CASSLDNEQFF. The CDR3 DNA is TGTGCCAGCAGCTTAGACAATGAGCAGTTCTTC.

About this clone: One end of the junction is discordant with germline, which a read error may explain. The chain joins TRBV7-7 to TRBJ1-1, with D tentatively TRBD1 (6 bases). Germline V gene data show CDR1 as SSHAT and CDR2 as FNYEAQ (reference sequence). This CDR3 spans 17 amino acids. The CDR3 spells CASSKRRRGSLNTEAFF. Here the CDR3 DNA reads TGTGCTAGCAGCAAACGGAGGAGGGGGAGTCTGAACACTGAAGCTTTCTTT. Filled out from reference TRBV7-7 and TRBJ1-1, the complete variable domain reads GAGVSQSPRYKVTKRGQDVTLRCDPISSHATLYWYQQALGQGPEFLTYFNYEAQPDKSGLPSDRFSAERPEGSISTLTIQRTEQRDSAMYRCASSKRRRGSLNTEAFFGQGTRLTVV.

The V and J genes are TRBV29-1 and TRBJ2-1, with a possible D match to TRBD1 (5 bases). V lost 3 bases and J 4 bases, leaving 10 bases between the germline ends. The length of the CDR3 is 13 residues. Germline-derived CDR1 and CDR2 are SQVTM and ANQGSEA. CDR3 in amino acids: CSVDSRAYNEQFF. CDR3 nucleotide sequence: TGCAGCGTTGATTCCAGGGCTTACAATGAGCAGTTCTTC.

This clone was observed a handful of times. The rearrangement joins TRBV30 to TRBJ2-2, with no clear D. Germline V gene data show CDR1 as GTSNPN and CDR2 as SVGIG (reference sequence). This CDR3 is 14 amino acids long. Trimming stripped 6 bases from V and 2 bases from J, with 13 bases between. CDR3 nucleotides: TGTGCCTGCCGACGGATAGACAACACCGGGGAGCTGTTTTTT. Its translation: CACRRIDNTGELFF. Complete variable domain (other parts from reference TRBV30 and TRBJ2-2): SQTIHQWPATLVQPVGSPLSLECTVEGTSNPNLYWYRQAAGRGLQLLFYSVGIGQISSEVPQNLSASRPQDRQFILSSKKLLLSDSGFYLCACRRIDNTGELFFGEGSRLTVL.

The V call is TRBV14, the J call TRBJ2-1, with D maybe TRBD2 (6 bases). Per the germline V gene, CDR1 is SGHDN and CDR2 is FVKESK. This CDR3 region has 16 residues. V was pared by 4 bases and J by 5 bases, with 18 bases between. This CDR3 reads CASSPIGLSGNNEQFF. CDR3 bases: TGTGCCAGCAGCCCAATAGGACTAAGCGGTAACAATGAGCAGTTCTTC.